This passage covers 10 T cell receptor beta chains from one sample sequenced in a study of T cells in pancreatic ductal adenocarcinoma. No neoadjuvant therapy was given to the selected pancreatic ductal adenocarcinoma patients before their surgery. Sequencing was performed with immunoSEQ multiplex PCR; in TCRdb, only in-frame clones are kept and a portion is missing. The sample has about 9,400 clones, 67% seen once; the top ten hold 27%. The sample was pancreatic tumor tissue. Receptors were obtained from a human donor with pancreatic ductal adenocarcinoma.

The rearrangement joins TRBV28 to TRBJ1-4; D remains ambiguous. CDR3 size: 17 residues. Germline lookup yields CDR1 MDHEN and CDR2 SYDVKM. V gave up 5 bases and J gave up 0 bases, with 16 bases separating them. CDR3 bases: TGTGCCAGCAGTCCAGACGGGGTTCCGGCAACTAATGAAAAACTGTTTTTT. Amino acid sequence: CASSPDGVPATNEKLFF.

DNA for the CDR3: TGCGCCAGCAGCTCGGACCAGGGGCGGTCCGAGACCCAGTACTTC. Protein product: CASSSDQGRSETQYF. J is TRBJ2-5 and V is TRBV5-1, with a weak D call TRBD1 (6 bases). Germline lookup yields CDR1 SGHRS and CDR2 YFSETQ. The CDR3 loop spans 15 amino acids. V shed 3 bases and J shed 5 bases, with 17 bases lying between them. Supplemented by reference TRBV5-1 and TRBJ2-5, the full variable domain reads KAGVTQTPRYLIKTRGQQVTLSCSPISGHRSVSWYQQTPGQGLQFLFEYFSETQRNKGNFPGRFSGRQFSNSRSEMNVSTLELGDSALYLCASSSDQGRSETQYFGPGTRLLVL.

The chain is built from TRBV11-2 and TRBJ2-4, with D tentatively TRBD2 (6 bases). The V gene lost 1 base and the J gene lost 0 bases, with 13 bases spanning the gap. The CDR3 runs 17 residues. Germline values: CDR1 SGHAT, CDR2 FQNNGV. CDR3 region: CASSLVGGLAAKNIQYF. DNA for the CDR3: TGTGCCAGCAGCTTAGTTGGGGGACTTGCAGCCAAAAACATTCAGTACTTC.

The J gene is TRBJ1-2, the V gene TRBV6-1, with TRBD1 matching 8 bases. The V segment lost 6 bases and the J segment 8 bases; nucleotides outside the gene matches: 5. CDR3 length: 12 amino acids. The germline V gene has CDR1 MNHNS and CDR2 SASEGT. The CDR3 region is CASSPGGLGYTF. The CDR3 DNA follows: TGTGCCAGCAGCCCAGGGGGCCTAGGCTACACCTTC.

The genes are TRBV21-1 and TRBJ2-2; TRBD2 was called by the table and not checked on the DNA. TRBV21-1 is designated a pseudogene. This CDR3 is built from 18 residues. The CDR3, as DNA: TGTGCCAGCAGCAAAGAGTCGGGGGACCGCGCGAACACCGGGGAGCTGTTTTTT. Translation gives CASSKESGDRANTGELFF.

CDR3: CASSQSFSANYGYTF. The CDR3, as DNA: TGCGCCAGCAGCCAATCTTTCTCAGCTAACTATGGCTACACCTTC. V is TRBV4-1 and J is TRBJ1-2; D uncertain. Trimming took off 2 bases at V and 0 bases at J, with 10 bases between the two ends. The CDR3 is 15 residues long. Germline-derived CDR1 and CDR2 are MGHRA and YSYEKL.

This clone was seen just once. The rearrangement joins TRBV18 to TRBJ2-3; D gene uncertain. The germline V and J ends were trimmed by 1 base and 2 bases, with 10 bases remaining between them. This CDR3 spans 15 amino acids. Looked up from germline, CDR1 is KGHSH and CDR2 is LQKENI. As DNA, the CDR3 is TGTGCCAGCTCACCACAACCAATCGACACAGATACGCAGTATTTT. The encoded protein is CASSPQPIDTDTQYF.

This sequence joins TRBV18 and TRBJ2-2; D remains ambiguous. The CDR3 is 15 amino acids. V lost 6 bases, J lost 4 bases, and 15 bases lay in between. CDR1 is KGHSH and CDR2 is LQKENI in the germline V gene. The CDR3 nucleotides are TGTGCCAGCTCCTACCGCCAGGACCCCACCGGGGAGCTGTTTTTT. Its translation: CASSYRQDPTGELFF.

This chain links TRBV5-1 with TRBJ1-2, with D uncertain. The CDR3 is made up of 12 amino acids. Germline V gene sequence: CDR1 SGHRS, CDR2 YFSETQ. With 2 bases removed from V and 7 bases from J, the gap between germline ends came to 9 bases. The CDR3 nucleotides are TGCGCCAGCAGCTTAGAAGCTGCTGGCTACACCTTC. It specifies CASSLEAAGYTF.

This chain connects TRBV5-4 to TRBJ1-4; no clear D. V was cut by 0 bases and J by 0 bases, with 12 bases left in between. Looked up from germline, CDR1 is SGHNT and CDR2 is YYREEE (reference sequence). The CDR3 is 17 amino acids. In nucleotides, the CDR3 is TGTGCCAGCAGCTTGGTCGGGATAGGATCAACTAATGAAAAACTGTTTTTT. Amino acid sequence: CASSLVGIGSTNEKLFF.